The sequence of this T cell receptor beta chain was determined in a study of blood T cell repertoires in COVID-19 (dated by TCRdb to about 2020). Regarding the research as a whole: Collaborator samples came from the United States, Italy and Spain and covered acute and convalescent phases of COVID-19. The material from the prospective study consisted of cDNA or gDNA derived from T cells, B-cell-depleted T cells, or PBMCs. Deeply sampled blood TCRbeta repertoires from subjects exposed to, actively infected with, or recovered from COVID-19 were included in the dataset. The repertoires were released in a freely available public database meant as a resource for research on the immune response to SARS-CoV-2. The samples were drawn from the first 160 participants of the ongoing ImmuneRACE study and from 1,254 subjects provided by 6 global collaborators. Sample metadata almost always included a de-identified subject ID, COVID-19 status, age in years and sex. Where available, HLA class I and class II types were obtained from metadata supplied by the sample provider rather than from assay-based typing.

The study at large found these results: The quantity of clinical and demographic metadata differed by source and by participant and was supplied without curation.

A remark on this clone: What antigen it recognizes has not been identified. Per-base qualities were not stored, and no clone one base away is much larger.

The immunoSEQ Assay, a bias-controlled multiplex PCR, was used to amplify TCRbeta CDR3 regions from genomic DNA. In the authors' own workflow: The number of nucleated cells in each sample was estimated by amplification of reference gene primers within the assay. Sequence reads were collapsed and filtered to measure the absolute abundance of every unique TCRbeta CDR3 rearrangement. For each sample, productive Simpson clonality was calculated by taking the square root of Simpson's diversity index across productive rearrangements. The clones in this table, taken by TCRdb from immuneACCESS, are in-frame only. Not every clone is retained; where verified, under half of the shortfall comes from an unresolved V gene, and the cause of the rest is unknown. That table gives V, J and clone size, and the DNA gave D and trimming. The sample has about 98,000 clones on record, approximately 89% of them singletons. The top ten hold 10% of the sample.

V is cut back by 4 bases and J by 6 bases, with 8 bases in the junction unmatched. The CDR3 sequence holds 16 residues, the cysteine and phenylalanine included. The retained sequence is limited to the CDR3, 48 bases, with the frame set at the first base. CDR1 and CDR2, per the germline V gene, are SGHRS and YFSETQ. The collaborating institutions used their own protocols to collect whole blood in K2EDTA tubes. For TCRbeta analysis, collaborators shipped samples as frozen whole blood, isolated PBMCs, or DNA extracted from either of those sample types. Source material: peripheral blood. This TCR came from a man in his fifties or sixties with acute or convalescent COVID-19. The chain is assembled from TRBV5-1 and TRBJ2-3; 13 bases in the middle match TRBD2. CDR3 region: CASSRTSGRAFDTQYF. The DNA sequence reads TGCGCCAGCAGCCGCACTAGCGGGAGGGCCTTTGATACGCAGTATTTT. The full variable domain, with segments outside the CDR3 supplied by the reference TRBV5-1 and TRBJ2-3 proteins, appears as KAGVTQTPRYLIKTRGQQVTLSCSPISGHRSVSWYQQTPGQGLQFLFEYFSETQRNKGNFPGRFSGRQFSNSRSEMNVSTLELGDSALYLCASSRTSGRAFDTQYFGPGTRLTVL.